The 25 T cell receptor beta chains in this list originate from one sample, sequenced in a study of blood T cells in healthy people across ages. Primed by a sample-barcoded 5' primer and a J-beta primer mix, a second PCR proceeded for 7 to 11 cycles. TCRdb reprocessed the 5' RACE reads with MiXCR, giving one entry per CDR3 protein. The repertoire holds about 800,000 distinct CDR3 sequences, with around half as singletons. The sample taken for sequencing was blood. Source of these receptors: a man older than 75 in good health.

This clonotype was found a few times. The rearrangement links TRBV12-3 or TRBV12-4 to TRBJ2-1; maybe TRBD2 (6 bases). V was clipped by 3 bases and J by 10 bases, with 10 bases between them. This CDR3 region has 12 residues. The CDR3 nucleotides are TGTGCCAGCAGTTTCCCTGGGGGGGAGCAGTTCTTC. Its protein product is CASSFPGGEQFF.

The chain couples TRBV29-1 to TRBJ2-3, with D possibly being TRBD1 (6 bases). In germline, CDR1 is SQVTM, CDR2 ANQGSEA. The CDR3 runs to 13 residues. Trimming stripped 8 bases from V and 6 bases from J, with 18 bases between. The CDR3 loop is CSIPWGLGDTQYF. In nucleotides, the CDR3 is TGCAGCATCCCGTGGGGGCTGGGGGATACGCAGTATTTT.

This clonotype was counted a few times. This chain connects TRBV19 to TRBJ2-1; D is perhaps TRBD1 (6 bases). CDR1 and CDR2 from the germline V gene are LNHDA and SQIVND (reference sequence). The CDR3 is made up of 13 amino acids. The V gene lost 5 bases and the J gene lost 12 bases, with 17 bases spanning the gap. This CDR3 is CASSAKIRGGQFF. Written as DNA, the CDR3 is TGTGCCAGTAGTGCAAAGATCAGGGGCGGGCAGTTCTTC.

This chain links TRBV2 with TRBJ1-5, with D tentatively TRBD1 (5 bases). CDR1 is SNHLY, CDR2 FYNNEI, per germline. CDR3 length equals 12 residues. Trimming cost V 4 bases and J 7 bases, with 8 bases left between them. The CDR3 here is CASSGRGQPQHF. Here the CDR3 DNA reads TGTGCCAGCAGTGGGAGGGGACAGCCCCAGCATTTT.

This clonotype was counted many times. This chain uses TRBV7-2 with TRBJ2-7; no clear D gene. Deletions cut 1 base from V and 7 bases from J, with 8 bases between. This CDR3 is built from 12 residues. Germline loops: CDR1 SGHTA, CDR2 FQGNSA. As DNA, the CDR3 is TGTGCCAGCAGCTTAGACTCCGCGGAGCAGTACTTC. It is translated as CASSLDSAEQYF.

The chain carries TRBV29-1 and TRBJ2-5; 7 nucleotides line up with TRBD1. The CDR3 contains 13 residues. The V gene's germline CDR1 is SQVTM and CDR2 ANQGSEA. Trimming cost V 7 bases and J 5 bases; bases outside gene matches: 10. This chain's CDR3 is CSAAGTAYETQYF. The CDR3 bases are TGCAGCGCCGCCGGGACAGCTTATGAGACCCAGTACTTC.

The chain couples TRBV27 to TRBJ2-3; TRBD2 matches at 9 bases. The CDR3 length is 15 residues. V was pared by 4 bases and J by 2 bases, with 4 bases of the junction left unmatched. Germline V gene data show CDR1 as MNHEY and CDR2 as SMNVEV (reference sequence). CDR3 loop: CASSSPSGDTDTQYF. CDR3 bases: TGTGCCAGCAGTTCCCCTAGCGGGGACACAGATACGCAGTATTTT.

This clonotype was detected a few times. This chain uses TRBV20-1 with TRBJ2-3; 8 nucleotides agree with TRBD2. The V gene's germline CDR1 is DFQATT and CDR2 SNEGSKA (reference sequence). V was pared by 6 bases and J by 0 bases, with 8 bases of the junction left unmatched. CDR3 length equals 15 residues. CDR3 sequence (DNA): TGCAGTGCCACTACTAGCGGAGATAGCACAGATACGCAGTATTTT. This encodes CSATTSGDSTDTQYF.

The sample holds a few counts of this clonotype. The chain is built from TRBV20-1 and TRBJ2-5; 7 bases match TRBD1. The DNA end favors TRBJ2-7, so the J call may be wrong. CDR1 is DFQATT, CDR2 SNEGSKA, per germline (reference sequence). The CDR3 sequence is 13 residues long. The CDR3 loop reads CSARGQTWGEQYF. In DNA, the CDR3 is TGCAGTGCTAGGGGACAGACATGGGGCGAGCAGTACTTC.

The table lists this clonotype with a few counts. The CDR3 protein is CSVEGTSVNNEQFF. The CDR3 DNA follows: TGCAGCGTTGAAGGGACTAGCGTTAACAATGAGCAGTTCTTC. This chain joins TRBV29-1 and TRBJ2-1, with 9 bases lining up with TRBD2. J was trimmed by 5 bases and V by 1 base; bases with no gene match: 3. The V gene's germline CDR1 is SQVTM and CDR2 ANQGSEA. There are 14 residues in the CDR3.

This clonotype has a count of ten or more. V and J are TRBV12-3 or TRBV12-4 and TRBJ2-7; D is unclear. This CDR3 is built from 14 residues. The V end lost 2 bases, the J end lost 3 bases, and 11 bases lay between the germline ends. CDR3 residues: CASSLYLEGYEQYF. CDR3 DNA: TGTGCCAGCAGTTTATACCTTGAAGGCTACGAGCAGTACTTC.

The rearrangement joins TRBV11-3 to TRBJ2-4; D may be TRBD1 (6 bases). CDR1 and CDR2 from the germline V gene are SGHNT and YENEEA. V lost 8 bases, J lost 5 bases, and 10 bases lay in between. CDR3 length: 12 residues. The CDR3 nucleotides read TGTGCCAGCGGTAGGACAGAAAACATTCAGTACTTC. This gives the protein CASGRTENIQYF.

V gene TRBV7-3 combines with J gene TRBJ1-2; perhaps TRBD1 as D (6 bases). V lost 5 bases and J lost 7, with 14 bases in between. Germline V gene sequence: CDR1 SGHTA, CDR2 FQGTGA. This CDR3 spans 13 amino acids. CDR3 DNA sequence: TGTGCCAGCAGCCTAGGGCAGGGGATTGGCTACACCTTC. Translated: CASSLGQGIGYTF.

This clonotype was counted a few times. The CDR3 sequence is CASSHGLAGNEQFF. In DNA form, the CDR3 reads TGTGCCAGCAGCCACGGGCTAGCGGGCAATGAGCAGTTCTTC. This chain connects TRBV4-2 to TRBJ2-1; the match to TRBD2 covers 8 bases. The CDR3 totals 14 residues. Germline V lookup: CDR1 LGHNA, CDR2 YNFKEQ. The V segment lost 3 bases and the J segment 6 bases; nucleotides outside the gene matches: 4.

This rearrangement joins TRBV7-9 to TRBJ2-7; 7 nucleotides agree with TRBD1. Trimming cost V 4 bases and J 7 bases; bases outside gene matches: 13. CDR1 SEHNR and CDR2 FQNEAQ come from the germline V gene (reference sequence). The CDR3 sequence is 15 residues long. This CDR3 reads CASSSGTDLYNEQYF. The CDR3 bases are TGTGCCAGCAGCTCCGGGACAGACCTTTACAATGAGCAGTACTTC.

The chain couples TRBV7-2 to TRBJ2-5; 11 nucleotides agree with TRBD1. The J call may be in error: the DNA end matches TRBJ2-7 better. Germline-derived CDR1 and CDR2 are SGHTA and FQGNSA. This CDR3 comprises 16 residues. The CDR3 DNA reads as TGTGCCAGCAGCTTAGCGTTTGGGGGACAGGGGGACGAGCAGTACTTC. Translated: CASSLAFGGQGDEQYF.

The chain carries TRBV7-9 and TRBJ2-2; D might be TRBD1 (5 bases). Trimming removed 5 bases from V and 7 bases from J, with 8 bases in between. Germline V lookup: CDR1 SEHNR, CDR2 FQNEAQ (reference sequence). The CDR3 runs to 12 residues. The CDR3 DNA follows: TGTGCCAGCAGCCGACAGTTCGGGGAGCTGTTTTTT. This codes for CASSRQFGELFF.

This clonotype was detected only a few times. The rearrangement links TRBV20-1 to TRBJ2-3, with D uncertain. The CDR3 runs 12 residues. The V and J ends lost 0 bases and 4 bases respectively, with 5 bases between them. The germline gives CDR1 DFQATT, CDR2 SNEGSKA (reference sequence). CDR3: CSARDAADTQYF. In DNA, the CDR3 is TGCAGTGCTAGAGATGCGGCAGATACGCAGTATTTT.

CDR3 DNA sequence: TGCGCCAGCAGCATACAAGGACAGCAAGGAACGAATGAAAAACTGTTTTTT. The encoded protein is CASSIQGQQGTNEKLFF. V and J are TRBV5-1 and TRBJ1-4, with D possibly TRBD1 on 6 matching bases. The V gene's germline CDR1 is SGHRS and CDR2 YFSETQ. V dropped 4 bases and J dropped 5 bases, with 21 bases sitting between them. The CDR3 has 17 amino acids. Filled out from reference TRBV5-1 and TRBJ1-4, the complete variable domain reads KAGVTQTPRYLIKTRGQQVTLSCSPISGHRSVSWYQQTPGQGLQFLFEYFSETQRNKGNFPGRFSGRQFSNSRSEMNVSTLELGDSALYLCASSIQGQQGTNEKLFFGSGTQLSVL.

CDR3 in amino acids: CASSAQRQGSSYNSPLHF. As DNA, the CDR3 is TGTGCCAGCAGTGCCCAAAGACAGGGGAGCTCCTATAATTCACCCCTCCACTTT. The J gene is TRBJ1-6, the V gene TRBV6-1, with 8 positions matching TRBD1. Germline assignment: CDR1 MNHNS and CDR2 SASEGT. CDR3 length: 18 amino acids. V was pared by 4 bases and J by 0 bases, with 8 bases of the junction left unmatched.

The V and J genes are TRBV5-1 and TRBJ2-3; TRBD2 is a possible D gene (6 bases). Trimming pared 2 bases from V and 2 bases from J, leaving 12 bases between. The CDR3 runs to 15 residues. Germline loops: CDR1 SGHRS, CDR2 YFSETQ. The CDR3 DNA reads as TGCGCCAGCAGCTTCCGGGCGGGATTCACAGATACGCAGTATTTT. It translates to CASSFRAGFTDTQYF.

The V and J genes are TRBV9 and TRBJ2-7; D perhaps matches TRBD1 (6 bases). The CDR3 consists of 13 residues. The V and J ends lost 7 bases and 3 bases respectively, with 14 bases between them. Germline assignment: CDR1 SGDLS and CDR2 YYNGEE. The CDR3 coding sequence is TGTGCCAGCCCCCGGGACACGTTCTACGAGCAGTACTTC. Its protein product is CASPRDTFYEQYF.

The V gene is TRBV29-1, the J gene TRBJ2-2; 10 nucleotides align to TRBD1. CDR1 is SQVTM and CDR2 is ANQGSEA in the germline V gene. Trimming cost V 7 bases and J 3 bases; bases outside gene matches: 5. The CDR3 extends over 14 amino acids. The CDR3, as DNA: TGCAGCGCCCGGACAGGGGGGGACACCGGGGAGCTGTTTTTT. It yields the protein CSARTGGDTGELFF.

This chain links TRBV7-9 with TRBJ2-7; D possibly uses TRBD1 or TRBD2 (5 bases each). The CDR3 contains 12 residues. The V end lost 5 bases, the J end lost 3 bases, and 8 bases lay between the germline ends. The germline V gene encodes CDR1 SEHNR and CDR2 FQNEAQ (reference sequence). The CDR3 region has the DNA TGTGCCAGCAGCCGGGGCCTCTACGAGCAGTACTTC. Its protein product is CASSRGLYEQYF. Using reference TRBV7-9 and TRBJ2-7 for the parts outside the CDR3, the full variable domain is DTGVSQNPRHKITKRGQNVTFRCDPISEHNRLYWYRQTLGQGPEFLTYFQNEAQLEKSRLLSDRFSAERPKGSFSTLEIQRTEQGDSAMYLCASSRGLYEQYFGPGTRLTVT.

A note on this clonotype: This may stem from a read error, because a much larger clone lies one nucleotide away. The V call is TRBV9, the J call TRBJ2-7, with D unclear. This CDR3 spans 15 amino acids. Trimming pared 0 bases from V and 7 bases from J, leaving 17 bases between. Germline assignment: CDR1 SGDLS and CDR2 YYNGEE. The CDR3 sequence: CASSVGDLTYNEQYF. The CDR3 coding sequence is TGTGCCAGCAGCGTAGGTGACTTAACCTACAATGAGCAGTACTTC.